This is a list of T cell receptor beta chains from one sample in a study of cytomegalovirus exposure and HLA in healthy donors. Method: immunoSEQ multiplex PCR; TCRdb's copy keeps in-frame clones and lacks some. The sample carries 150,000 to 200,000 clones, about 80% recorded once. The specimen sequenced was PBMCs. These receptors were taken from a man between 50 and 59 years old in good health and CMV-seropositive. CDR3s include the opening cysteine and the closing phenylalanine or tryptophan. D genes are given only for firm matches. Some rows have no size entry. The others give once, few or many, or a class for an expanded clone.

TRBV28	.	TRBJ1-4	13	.	CASSGGGDEKLFF	TGTGCCAGCAGCGGGGGTGGGGATGAAAAACTGTTTTTT
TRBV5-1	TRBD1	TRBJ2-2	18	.	CASSQTGGSTINTGELFF	TGCGCCAGCAGCCAGACAGGGGGCTCGACCATTAACACCGGGGAGCTGTTTTTT
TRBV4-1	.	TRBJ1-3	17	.	CASSQDRDTYSGNTIYF	TGCGCCAGCAGCCAAGACCGGGACACCTACTCTGGAAACACCATATATTTT
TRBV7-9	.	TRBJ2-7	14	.	CASSPRLVPYEQYF	TGTGCCAGCAGCCCGCGACTAGTCCCCTACGAGCAGTACTTC
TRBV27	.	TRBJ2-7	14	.	CASGYKGWRDEQYF	TGTGCCAGCGGATACAAGGGGTGGAGGGACGAGCAGTACTTC
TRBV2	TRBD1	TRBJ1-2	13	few	CASSNTGVAGYTF	TGTGCCAGCAGTAATACAGGGGTGGCTGGCTACACCTTC
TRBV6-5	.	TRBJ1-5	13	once	CASSQGRGQPQHF	TGTGCCAGCAGCCAGGGGAGAGGTCAGCCCCAGCATTTT
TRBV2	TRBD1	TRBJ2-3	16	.	CASSLTGGAGADTQYF	TGTGCCAGCAGCCTAACAGGGGGCGCGGGGGCAGATACGCAGTATTTT
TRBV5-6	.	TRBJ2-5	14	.	CASSLGPVTGTQYF	TGTGCCAGCAGCTTGGGGCCAGTGACGGGGACCCAGTACTTC
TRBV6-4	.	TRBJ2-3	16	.	CASSDSGGGPTDTQYF	TGTGCCAGCAGTGACTCGGGCGGCGGGCCCACAGATACGCAGTATTTT
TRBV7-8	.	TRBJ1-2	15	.	CASSLAYRAESGYTF	TGTGCCAGCAGCTTAGCCTACAGGGCCGAGTCTGGCTACACCTTC
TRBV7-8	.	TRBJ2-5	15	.	CASSLAGARGETQYF	TGTGCCAGCAGCTTAGCGGGGGCCCGCGGGGAGACCCAGTACTTC
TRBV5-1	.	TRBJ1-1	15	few	CASSLGGTKDTEAFF	TGCGCCAGCAGCTTGGGCGGGACTAAGGACACTGAAGCTTTCTTT
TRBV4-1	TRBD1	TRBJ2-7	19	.	CASSQDFGQGHGGFYEQYF	TGCGCCAGCAGCCAAGACTTCGGACAGGGCCATGGGGGGTTCTACGAGCAGTACTTC
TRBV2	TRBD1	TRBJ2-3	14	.	CASSQQWTGKTQYF	TGTGCCAGCAGTCAGCAATGGACAGGCAAAACGCAGTATTTT
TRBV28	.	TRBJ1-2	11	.	CASSGSYGYTF	TGTGCCAGCAGCGGGTCTTATGGCTACACCTTC
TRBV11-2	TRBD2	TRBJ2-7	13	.	CATRGLAGYEQYF	TGTGCCACCCGGGGACTAGCGGGTTACGAGCAGTACTTC
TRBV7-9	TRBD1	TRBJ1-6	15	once	CASSPEGANNSPLHF	TGTGCCAGCAGCCCCGAGGGGGCCAATAATTCACCCCTCCACTTT
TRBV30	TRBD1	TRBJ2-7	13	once	CAWRGQGLVEQYF	TGTGCCTGGAGAGGACAGGGCTTGGTCGAGCAGTACTTC
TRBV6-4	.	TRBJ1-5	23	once	CASSDSIRFEGGPGVSVGQPQHF	TGTGCCAGCAGTGACTCGATTCGTTTTGAGGGCGGGCCCGGGGTTAGCGTCGGTCAGCCCCAGCATTTT